Below, 17 T cell receptor beta chains from the same sample are listed, as sequenced in a study of blood T cell repertoires in COVID-19. This table comes from immunoSEQ multiplex PCR, and its TCRdb copy is limited to in-frame clones, with some not included. Of about 190,000 clones in the sample, less than 85% are singletons; the top ten hold 9.5% to 15%. The sequencing sample was made of peripheral blood. Receptors originate from a woman aged 45-65 years with acute or convalescent COVID-19.

The chain links TRBV5-1 to TRBJ1-4; 7 bases are a match to TRBD1. V lost 4 bases and J lost 4; bases outside the gene matches: 7. The CDR3 is 15 amino acids. From germline, CDR1 is SGHRS and CDR2 YFSETQ. The CDR3 is CASSEWDSLNEKLFF. CDR3 in DNA: TGCGCCAGCAGCGAGTGGGACAGCCTTAATGAAAAACTGTTTTTT. The full variable domain, its missing parts supplied by reference TRBV5-1 and TRBJ1-4, is KAGVTQTPRYLIKTRGQQVTLSCSPISGHRSVSWYQQTPGQGLQFLFEYFSETQRNKGNFPGRFSGRQFSNSRSEMNVSTLELGDSALYLCASSEWDSLNEKLFFGSGTQLSVL.

The rearrangement links TRBV10-1 to TRBJ2-3; no clear D. Trimming pared 8 bases from V and 9 bases from J, leaving 18 bases between. This CDR3 is built from 13 residues. CDR1 is WNHNN, CDR2 SYGVQD, per germline (reference sequence). CDR3 protein: CASGDPLENTQYF. For the CDR3, the DNA is TGCGCCAGCGGAGACCCCCTGGAGAACACGCAGTATTTT.

The count of this clone is one. The chain carries TRBV28 and TRBJ1-5; 8 positions match TRBD1. Germline V lookup: CDR1 MDHEN, CDR2 SYDVKM. V lost 6 bases and J lost 3; bases outside the gene matches: 7. This CDR3 has 15 amino acids. The CDR3 region is CASSPGGALNQPQHF. In DNA, the CDR3 is TGTGCCAGCAGCCCAGGGGGCGCTCTCAATCAGCCCCAGCATTTT.

The rearrangement joins TRBV6-5 to TRBJ2-1; 9 nucleotides agree with TRBD2. In germline, CDR1 is MNHEY, CDR2 SVGAGI. The ends lost 6 bases at V and 5 bases at J; junction bases unmatched: 5. There are 14 residues in the CDR3. CDR3 sequence reads: CASRKRGANNEQFF. In DNA, the CDR3 is TGTGCCAGCAGAAAGCGGGGGGCAAACAATGAGCAGTTCTTC.

J is TRBJ2-1 and V is TRBV28, with TRBD1 identical over 8 bases. The J segment lost 0 bases and the V segment lost 6 bases, leaving 7 bases of the junction unmatched. This CDR3 has 16 residues. Germline CDR1 is MDHEN and CDR2 is SYDVKM. The CDR3 bases are TGTGCCAGCAGCCAGGGGGCAGCGTCCTCCTACAATGAGCAGTTCTTC. This gives the protein CASSQGAASSYNEQFF. The entire variable domain, with the rest obtained from reference TRBV28 and TRBJ2-1, is as follows: DVKVTQSSRYLVKRTGEKVFLECVQDMDHENMFWYRQDPGLGLRLIYFSYDVKMKEKGDIPEGYSVSREKKERFSLILESASTNQTSMYLCASSQGAASSYNEQFFGPGTRLTVL.

The V gene is TRBV10-3, the J gene TRBJ2-3, with D maybe TRBD2 (6 bases). The V and J ends lost 0 bases and 0 bases respectively, with 10 bases between them. The germline gives CDR1 ENHRY, CDR2 SYGVKD. The CDR3 contains 16 residues. CDR3 sequence (DNA): TGTGCCATCAGTGAGTCGATAGCGGCTAGCACAGATACGCAGTATTTT. It specifies CAISESIAASTDTQYF.

CDR3 nucleotide sequence: TGTGCCAGCAGGCAGGGCTCGAACACCATATATTTT. Its translation: CASRQGSNTIYF. This chain uses TRBV6-6 with TRBJ1-3; tentative D call: TRBD1 (5 bases). The CDR3 length is 12 residues. V lost 6 bases, J lost 7 bases, and 10 bases lay in between. Germline-derived CDR1 and CDR2 are MNHNY and SVGAGI (reference sequence).

The J gene is TRBJ1-5, the V gene TRBV19, with D possibly being TRBD1 (6 bases). The CDR3 runs to 17 residues. CDR1 LNHDA and CDR2 SQIVND come from the germline V gene (reference sequence). V shed 3 bases and J shed 6 bases, with 21 bases lying between them. CDR3: CASSIPRGRGPTQPQHF. CDR3 coding DNA: TGTGCCAGTAGTATTCCCAGGGGCAGGGGTCCGACTCAGCCCCAGCATTTT.

V and J are TRBV30 and TRBJ1-5; 8 nucleotides agree with TRBD1. V was clipped by 0 bases and J by 5 bases; unmatched bases: 6. The CDR3 loop spans 15 amino acids. Per germline, CDR1 GTSNPN and CDR2 SVGIG (reference sequence). CDR3 region: CAWSVQGGRDQPQHF. The DNA for the CDR3 is TGTGCCTGGAGTGTACAGGGGGGAAGAGATCAGCCCCAGCATTTT.

V usage is TRBV5-1 and J usage is TRBJ1-4; D not resolved. The V gene's germline CDR1 is SGHRS and CDR2 YFSETQ. Trimming took off 7 bases at V and 0 bases at J, with 10 bases between the two ends. This CDR3 contains 14 residues. CDR3 protein: CASAQTATNEKLFF. The DNA for the CDR3 is TGCGCCAGCGCCCAGACTGCAACTAATGAAAAACTGTTTTTT.

The rearrangement joins TRBV7-2 to TRBJ1-1; D not certain. The length of the CDR3 is 14 residues. V shed 7 bases and J shed 0 bases, with 12 bases lying between them. From germline, CDR1 is SGHTA and CDR2 FQGNSA. The CDR3 nucleotides read TGTGCCAGCAAAGTGGGAGCCCTGAACACTGAAGCTTTCTTT. This gives the protein CASKVGALNTEAFF. Variable domain in full (rest from reference TRBV7-2 and TRBJ1-1): GAGVSQSPSNKVTEKGKDVELRCDPISGHTALYWYRQSLGQGLEFLIYFQGNSAPDKSGLPSDRFSAERTGGSVSTLTIQRTQQEDSAVYLCASKVGALNTEAFFGQGTRLTVV.

This chain links TRBV11-2 with TRBJ1-5, with D unclear. Germline V gene sequence: CDR1 SGHAT, CDR2 FQNNGV. V was cut by 5 bases and J by 4 bases, with 12 bases left in between. This CDR3 comprises 14 residues. The DNA of the CDR3 is TGTGCCAGCAGCCCAGCACGAGGAAATCAGCCCCAGCATTTT. Translation: CASSPARGNQPQHF. The whole variable domain, filled in from reference TRBV11-2 and TRBJ1-5, reads EAGVAQSPRYKIIEKRQSVAFWCNPISGHATLYWYQQILGQGPKLLIQFQNNGVVDDSQLPKDRFSAERLKGVDSTLKIQPAKLEDSAVYLCASSPARGNQPQHFGDGTRLSIL.

This clone has only a few counts. Other DNA sequences in the sample encode the same CDR3. The J gene is TRBJ2-6, the V gene TRBV6-6, with D possibly being TRBD1 (6 bases). The CDR3 has 15 amino acids. V dropped 5 bases and J dropped 1 base, with 9 bases sitting between them. Germline loops: CDR1 MNHNY, CDR2 SVGAGI (reference sequence). The CDR3, as DNA: TGTGCCAGCAGTCTGACAGGATCTGGGGCCAACGTCCTGACTTTC. This gives the protein CASSLTGSGANVLTF.

This rearrangement joins TRBV6-5 to TRBJ1-5, with 9 nucleotides matching TRBD1. The J segment lost 7 bases and the V segment lost 6 bases, leaving 7 bases of the junction unmatched. Germline lookup yields CDR1 MNHEY and CDR2 SVGAGI. The CDR3 contains 14 residues. CDR3 amino acids: CASSLDRGRQPQHF. CDR3 nucleotides: TGTGCCAGCAGCCTGGACAGGGGAAGGCAGCCCCAGCATTTT.

This clone was picked up a small number of times. The chain employs TRBV5-1 and TRBJ2-5, with 7 bases that match TRBD2. Per the germline V gene, CDR1 is SGHRS and CDR2 is YFSETQ. The CDR3 extends over 14 amino acids. V was pared by 2 bases and J by 1 base, with 2 bases of the junction left unmatched. The CDR3 region is CASSFTSAQETQYF. Here the CDR3 DNA reads TGCGCCAGCAGCTTCACTAGCGCCCAAGAGACCCAGTACTTC.

The rearrangement joins TRBV10-3 to TRBJ2-4; D gene unclear. V lost 4 bases and J lost 10, with 8 bases in between. CDR3 size: 11 residues. Germline lookup yields CDR1 ENHRY and CDR2 SYGVKD. This chain's CDR3 is CAISAGGIQYF. The DNA for the CDR3 is TGTGCCATCAGTGCGGGTGGAATTCAGTACTTC.

The V and J genes are TRBV29-1 and TRBJ2-1; 8 nucleotides line up with TRBD2. V lost 8 bases and J lost 9; bases outside the gene matches: 12. Germline V gene sequence: CDR1 SQVTM, CDR2 ANQGSEA. The length of the CDR3 is 13 residues. The CDR3 region has the DNA TGCAGCTCCTCCGGGACTAGTAACGGTGAGCAGTTCTTC. Translating gives CSSSGTSNGEQFF.